The 2 T cell receptor beta chains presented below share a single source sample, sequenced in a study of CD8 T cells in Susac syndrome. Random-hexamer reverse transcription was applied to about 0.45 to 1 ug RNA. TCRdb recomputed calls from the immunoSEQ multiplex PCR reads with MiXCR, one row per CDR3 protein. The data show about 120,000 distinct CDR3 sequences, 90% to 95% seen once. The sequenced sample was CD4+ T cells from PBMCs. These receptor sequences come from a human donor in good health.

The V gene is TRBV5-1, the J gene TRBJ2-5; 10 bases are a match to TRBD2. The CDR3 runs to 14 residues. The V gene's germline CDR1 is SGHRS and CDR2 YFSETQ. Trimming removed 0 bases from V and 4 bases from J; junction bases left unmatched: 0. CDR3 DNA sequence: TGCGCCAGCAGCTTGGCTAGCGGGAGAGAGACCCAGTACTTC. Its translation is CASSLASGRETQYF.

J is TRBJ2-7 and V is TRBV7-9, with D possibly TRBD2 on 5 matching bases. This CDR3 is 13 amino acids long. Trimming removed 3 bases at V and 7 bases at J, with 13 bases between. CDR1 and CDR2 from the germline V gene are SEHNR and FQNEAQ (reference sequence). CDR3 sequence (DNA): TGTGCCAGCAGCTTCCCCGGGCCGGGGGAGCAGTACTTC. Amino acid sequence: CASSFPGPGEQYF.